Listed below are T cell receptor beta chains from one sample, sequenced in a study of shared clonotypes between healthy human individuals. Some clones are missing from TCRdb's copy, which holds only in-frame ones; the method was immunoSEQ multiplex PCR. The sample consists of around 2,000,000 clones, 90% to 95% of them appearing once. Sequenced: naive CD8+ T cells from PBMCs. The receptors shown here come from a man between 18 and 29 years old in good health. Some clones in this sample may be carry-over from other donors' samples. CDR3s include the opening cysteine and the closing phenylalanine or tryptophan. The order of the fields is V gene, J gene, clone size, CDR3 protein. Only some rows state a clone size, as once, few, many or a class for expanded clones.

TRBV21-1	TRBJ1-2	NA	CASSPREEGSNYGYTF
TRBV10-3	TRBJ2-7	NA	CAIREGGSTRYEQYF
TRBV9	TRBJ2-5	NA	CASSVEGLALQETQYF
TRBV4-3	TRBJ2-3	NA	CASSQVNREGSTDTQYF
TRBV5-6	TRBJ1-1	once	CASSSGTGVTEAFF
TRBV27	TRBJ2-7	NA	CASSLSGRRYEQYF
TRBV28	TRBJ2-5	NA	CASSLYGGAGETQYF
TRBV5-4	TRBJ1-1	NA	CASSPGGLNTEAFF
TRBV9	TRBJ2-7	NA	CASSVDSRGSYEQYF
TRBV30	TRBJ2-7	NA	CAWTWGTGGYEQYF
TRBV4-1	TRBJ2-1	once	CASSQYLASGRNEQFF
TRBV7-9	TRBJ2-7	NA	CASSFRPYEQYF
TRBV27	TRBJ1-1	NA	CASSRQANTEAFF
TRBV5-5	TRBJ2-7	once	CASRKTGFEQYF
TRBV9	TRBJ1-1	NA	CASMGVGGTEAFF
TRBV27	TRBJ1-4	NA	CASSNDEKLFF
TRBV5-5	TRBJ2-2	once	CASQGTGTNTGELFF
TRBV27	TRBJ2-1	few	CASSLSEIAGGSEQFF
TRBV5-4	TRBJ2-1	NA	CASSLGRDLDEQFF
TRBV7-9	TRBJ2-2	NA	CASSFLIGASGNTGELFF
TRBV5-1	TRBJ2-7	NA	CASSLVISSYEQYF
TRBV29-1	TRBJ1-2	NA	CSVLTRLGGYTF
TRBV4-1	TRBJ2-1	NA	CASSQPNSGWGDEQFF
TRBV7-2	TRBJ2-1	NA	CASRPDGLAGPNEQFF
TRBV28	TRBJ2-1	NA	CASSPTSGDAPDNEQFF
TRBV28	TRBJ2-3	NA	CASSSRWGPLADTQYF
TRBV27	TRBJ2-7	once	CASSLRVGYEQYF
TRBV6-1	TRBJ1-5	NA	CASSDWGVRNQPQHF
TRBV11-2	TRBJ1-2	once	CASSLDLGTANYGYTF
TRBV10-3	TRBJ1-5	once	CAISEVGMNSNQPQHF
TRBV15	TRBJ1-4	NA	CATSQGPRINEKLFF
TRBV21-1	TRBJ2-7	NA	CASSKASRGSYEQYF
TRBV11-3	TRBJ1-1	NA	CASSPRTGRETEAFF
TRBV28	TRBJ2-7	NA	CASSLTGTYEQYF
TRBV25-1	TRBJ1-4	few	CASSGDRFDGKLFF
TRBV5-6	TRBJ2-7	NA	CASSLGLASYEQYF
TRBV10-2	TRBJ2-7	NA	CASSDRTSGLGEQYF
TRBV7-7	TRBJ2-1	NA	CASSGDRSNEQFF
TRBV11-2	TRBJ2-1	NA	CASSRLPGTSNEQFF
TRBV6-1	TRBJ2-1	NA	CASSPQAGSYNEQFF
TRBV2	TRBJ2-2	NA	CASCSAGVDGELFF
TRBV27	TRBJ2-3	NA	CASSGQAHYLADTQYF
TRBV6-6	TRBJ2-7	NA	CASRSLYEQYF
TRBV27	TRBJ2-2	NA	CASSLGSGTNTGELFF
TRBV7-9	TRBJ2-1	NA	CASSLGPSTSGKGNEQFF
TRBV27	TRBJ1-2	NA	CASSLRLADSYGYTF
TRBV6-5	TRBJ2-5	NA	CASSLPPETQYF
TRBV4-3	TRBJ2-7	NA	CASSQVYSSSYEQYF